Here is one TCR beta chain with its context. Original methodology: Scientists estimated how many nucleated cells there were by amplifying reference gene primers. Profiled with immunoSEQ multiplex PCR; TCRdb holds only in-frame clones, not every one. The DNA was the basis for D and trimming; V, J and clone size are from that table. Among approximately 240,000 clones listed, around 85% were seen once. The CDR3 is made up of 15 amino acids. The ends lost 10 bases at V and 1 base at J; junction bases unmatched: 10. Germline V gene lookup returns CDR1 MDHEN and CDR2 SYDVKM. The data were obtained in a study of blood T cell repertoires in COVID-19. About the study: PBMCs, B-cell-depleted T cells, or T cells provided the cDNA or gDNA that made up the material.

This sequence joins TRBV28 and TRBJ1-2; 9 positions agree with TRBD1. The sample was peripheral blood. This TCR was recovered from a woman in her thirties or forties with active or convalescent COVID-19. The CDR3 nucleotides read TGTGCCACCCCCGGCGGGACAGGGCTTAACTATGGCTACACCTTC. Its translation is CATPGGTGLNYGYTF.